Listed below are T cell receptor beta chains from one sample, sequenced in a study of blood T cell repertoires in COVID-19. TCRdb keeps only in-frame clones here, not all; method: immunoSEQ multiplex PCR. The sample holds about 180,000 clones; roughly 82% are singletons and the top ten take over 7.5%. Input material: peripheral blood. These receptors were taken from a woman between 70 and 85 years old with acute or convalescent COVID-19. Both conserved end residues are part of each CDR3. A D gene is named only where the DNA matches it firmly. Size values are once, few and many counts, or a class for expanded clones, and some rows have none.

-	TRBD2	TRBV2	TRBJ2-7	CASRLEGLASSYEQYF	TGTGCCAGCAGGCTAGAGGGACTAGCGTCCTCCTACGAGCAGTACTTC
-	TRBD2	TRBV2	TRBJ2-3	CASRVTSGRPDTQYF	TGTGCCAGTAGAGTGACTAGCGGGAGGCCAGATACGCAGTATTTT
-	-	TRBV6-1	TRBJ1-3	CASADIPGNTIYF	TGTGCCAGCGCTGACATCCCGGGAAACACCATATATTTT
few	-	TRBV3-1/TRBV3-2	TRBJ2-7	CASSQVSHTPYEQYF	TGTGCCAGCAGCCAAGTTAGCCATACTCCCTACGAGCAGTACTTC
-	-	TRBV27	TRBJ2-3	CASRPIGQRSTDTQYF	TGTGCCAGCAGACCCATCGGACAGCGGAGCACAGATACGCAGTATTTT
once	-	TRBV7-6	TRBJ2-7	CASSLGRGSGEQYF	TGTGCCAGCAGCTTAGGTAGGGGGTCCGGAGAGCAGTACTTC
-	TRBD2	TRBV5-4	TRBJ2-1	CASSSLAGGNEQFF	TGTGCCAGCAGCTCTCTAGCGGGAGGAAATGAGCAGTTCTTC
-	TRBD1	TRBV11-2	TRBJ1-2	CASSLQGYGYTF	TGTGCCAGCAGCCTACAGGGGTATGGCTACACCTTC
-	-	TRBV10-3	TRBJ1-6	CAISESEEGYSPLHF	TGTGCCATCAGTGAGTCAGAGGAGGGATATTCACCCCTCCACTTT
-	-	TRBV12-3/TRBV12-4	TRBJ1-2	CASSFLGSRGYTF	TGTGCCAGCAGTTTTTTGGGTTCGCGGGGCTACACCTTC
once	-	TRBV28	TRBJ1-5	CASSFNRVGLPSNQPQHF	TGTGCCAGCAGTTTCAACAGGGTTGGATTACCTAGCAATCAGCCCCAGCATTTT
-	TRBD2	TRBV9	TRBJ2-1	CASSSGTSVNEQFF	TGTGCCAGCTCCTCCGGGACTAGCGTCAATGAGCAGTTCTTC
-	TRBD2	TRBV30	TRBJ2-7	CAWRPSGGTPYEQYF	TGTGCCTGGAGACCTAGCGGAGGAACCCCCTACGAGCAGTACTTC
-	TRBD1	TRBV5-1	TRBJ2-7	CASSHGQVSSYEQYF	TGCGCCAGCAGCCACGGACAGGTGAGCTCCTACGAGCAGTACTTC
-	TRBD2	TRBV3-1/TRBV3-2	TRBJ2-7	CASSQDGRLAGNYEQYF	TGTGCCAGCAGCCAAGATGGTAGACTAGCGGGAAACTACGAGCAGTACTTC
once	TRBD2	TRBV19	TRBJ2-7	CASSIGLAGASAPYEQYF	TGTGCCAGTAGTATAGGGCTAGCGGGAGCTTCCGCACCCTACGAGCAGTACTTC
-	TRBD1	TRBV6-5	TRBJ1-2	CASAVTVQGNGYTF	TGTGCCAGCGCGGTGACCGTACAGGGGAATGGCTACACCTTC
-	TRBD1	TRBV5-1	TRBJ2-5	CASSWTTGGAQETQYF	TGCGCCAGCAGCTGGACCACAGGGGGTGCCCAAGAGACCCAGTACTTC
-	TRBD2	TRBV5-1	TRBJ2-7	CASTPGGRSSYEQYF	TGCGCCAGCACCCCCGGCGGGAGGAGCTCCTACGAGCAGTACTTC
-	TRBD2	TRBV18	TRBJ2-5	CASSGASGVQETQYF	TGTGCCAGCTCAGGGGCTAGCGGAGTACAAGAGACCCAGTACTTC
-	-	TRBV30	TRBJ2-2	CAWSRLGAAGELFF	TGTGCCTGGAGTCGGTTGGGGGCTGCCGGGGAGCTGTTTTTT
once	TRBD1	TRBV9	TRBJ1-1	CASSAGHQGVSEAFF	TGTGCCAGCAGCGCAGGCCACCAGGGGGTTAGTGAAGCTTTCTTT
-	TRBD1	TRBV18	TRBJ1-1	CASPRDRDVNTEAFF	TGTGCCAGCCCGAGGGACAGGGATGTGAACACTGAAGCTTTCTTT
-	TRBD1	TRBV5-5	TRBJ1-1	CASSLSGGQSTEAFF	TGTGCCAGCAGCTTGTCAGGGGGGCAGAGCACTGAAGCTTTCTTT
-	TRBD2	TRBV11-2	TRBJ2-7	CASSLSGGAYEQYF	TGTGCCAGCAGCTTGAGCGGGGGGGCCTACGAGCAGTACTTC